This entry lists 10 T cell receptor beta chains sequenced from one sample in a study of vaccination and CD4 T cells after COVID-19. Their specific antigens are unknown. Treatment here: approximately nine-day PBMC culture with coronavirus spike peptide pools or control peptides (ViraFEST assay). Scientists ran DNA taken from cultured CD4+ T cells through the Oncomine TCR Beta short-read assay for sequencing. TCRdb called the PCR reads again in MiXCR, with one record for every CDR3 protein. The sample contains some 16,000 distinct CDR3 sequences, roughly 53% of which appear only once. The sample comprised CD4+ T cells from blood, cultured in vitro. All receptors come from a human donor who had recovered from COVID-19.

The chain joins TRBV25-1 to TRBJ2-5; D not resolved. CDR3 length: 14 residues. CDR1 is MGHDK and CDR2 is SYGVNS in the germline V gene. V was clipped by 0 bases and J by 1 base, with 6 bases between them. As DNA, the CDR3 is TGTGCCAGCAGTGAATATACTATCCAAGAGACCCAGTACTTC. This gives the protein CASSEYTIQETQYF.

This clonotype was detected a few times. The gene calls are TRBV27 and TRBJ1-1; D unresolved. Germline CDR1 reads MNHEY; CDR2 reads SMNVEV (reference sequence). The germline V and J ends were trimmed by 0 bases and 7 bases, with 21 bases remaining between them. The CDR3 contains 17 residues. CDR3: CASSLSAGRAVYSEAFF. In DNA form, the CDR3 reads TGTGCCAGCAGTTTATCCGCGGGAAGGGCGGTTTATAGTGAAGCTTTCTTT.

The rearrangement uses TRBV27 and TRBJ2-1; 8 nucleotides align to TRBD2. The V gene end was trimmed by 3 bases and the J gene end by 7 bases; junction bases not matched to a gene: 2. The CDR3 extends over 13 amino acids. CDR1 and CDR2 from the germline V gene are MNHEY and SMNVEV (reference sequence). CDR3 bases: TGTGCCAGCAGTTTCCGGGGGGGAAATGAGCAGTTCTTC. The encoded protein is CASSFRGGNEQFF.

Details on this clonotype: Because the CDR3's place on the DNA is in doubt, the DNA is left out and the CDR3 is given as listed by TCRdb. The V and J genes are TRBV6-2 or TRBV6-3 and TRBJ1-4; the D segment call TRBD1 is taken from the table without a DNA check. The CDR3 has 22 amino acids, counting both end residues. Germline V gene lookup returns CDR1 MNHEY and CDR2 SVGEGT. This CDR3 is CASSRDSEAFFGQGDGNEKLFF.

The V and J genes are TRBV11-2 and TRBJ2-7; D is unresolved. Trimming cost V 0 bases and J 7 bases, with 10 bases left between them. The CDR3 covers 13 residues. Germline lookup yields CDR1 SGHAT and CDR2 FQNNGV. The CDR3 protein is CASSLDPVLEQYF. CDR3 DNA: TGTGCCAGCAGCTTAGATCCAGTCCTTGAGCAGTACTTC.

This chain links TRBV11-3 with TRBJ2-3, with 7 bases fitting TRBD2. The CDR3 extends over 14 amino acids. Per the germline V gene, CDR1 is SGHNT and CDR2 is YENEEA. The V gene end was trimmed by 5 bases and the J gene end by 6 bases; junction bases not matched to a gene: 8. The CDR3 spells CASSREADGDTQYF. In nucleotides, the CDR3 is TGTGCCAGCAGCCGGGAGGCGGATGGGGATACGCAGTATTTT. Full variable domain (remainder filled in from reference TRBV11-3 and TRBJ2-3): EAGVVQSPRYKIIEKKQPVAFWCNPISGHNTLYWYLQNLGQGPELLIRYENEEAVDDSQLPKDRFSAERLKGVDSTLKIQPAELGDSAVYLCASSREADGDTQYFGPGTRLTVL.

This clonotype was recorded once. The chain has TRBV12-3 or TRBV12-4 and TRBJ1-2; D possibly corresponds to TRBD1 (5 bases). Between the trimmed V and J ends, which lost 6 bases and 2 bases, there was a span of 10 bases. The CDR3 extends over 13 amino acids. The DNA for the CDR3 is TGTGCCAGCAGCAGGGTTCAGAACTATGGCTACACCTTC. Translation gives CASSRVQNYGYTF.

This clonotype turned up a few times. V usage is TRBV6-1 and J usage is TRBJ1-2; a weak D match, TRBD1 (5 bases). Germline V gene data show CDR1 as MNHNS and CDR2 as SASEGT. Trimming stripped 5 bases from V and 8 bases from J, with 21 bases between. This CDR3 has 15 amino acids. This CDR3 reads CASSPRTRRGDGYTF. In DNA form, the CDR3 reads TGTGCCAGCAGTCCACGAACCCGCAGAGGGGACGGCTACACCTTC.

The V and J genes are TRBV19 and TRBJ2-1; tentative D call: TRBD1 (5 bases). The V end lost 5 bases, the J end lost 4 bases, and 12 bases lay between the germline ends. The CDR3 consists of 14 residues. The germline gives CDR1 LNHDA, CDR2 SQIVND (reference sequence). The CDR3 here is CASSSSGQYNEQFF. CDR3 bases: TGTGCCAGTAGTTCCTCAGGACAATACAATGAGCAGTTCTTC.

CDR3 region: CASSFPPGQRNSPLHF. The CDR3 DNA reads as TGTGCCAGCAGCTTCCCACCGGGGCAGCGAAATTCACCCCTCCACTTT. The rearrangement joins TRBV5-5 to TRBJ1-6, with D tentatively TRBD1 (5 bases). The CDR3 sequence is 16 residues long. V lost 2 bases and J lost 7, with 16 bases in between. CDR1 is SGHKS and CDR2 is YYEKEE in the germline V gene (reference sequence).